This T cell receptor (beta chain) was retrieved from a study of CD8+CD57+ T cells in acquired aplastic anemia. General study points: Patients and controls shared 25 to 30 CD8+ CDR3 sequences, which appeared highly expressed in patients and within their immunodominant clones.

TCR beta VDJ and CDR3 profiling used genomic DNA as template. TCRdb re-called the reads with MiXCR, one entry per CDR3 protein. The sample has 120,000 or so distinct CDR3 sequences; almost 40% are singletons. Worth noting for this clonotype: The target antigen is unknown.

Patients picked for sequencing had shown CD8+CD57+ cell expansion detected by flow cytometry. The specimen sequenced was sorted CD4+, CD8+, or CD8+CD57+ T cells (not recorded which) from PBMCs. The receptor comes from a human donor with aplastic anemia.

CDR3 sequence reads: CSASGDYEQYF. The CDR3 DNA reads as TGCAGTGCCAGCGGGGACTACGAGCAGTACTTC. The chain recombines TRBV20-1 with TRBJ2-7, with 7 bases fitting TRBD2. Germline-derived CDR1 and CDR2 are DFQATT and SNEGSKA (reference sequence). The length of the CDR3 is 11 residues. The V gene end was trimmed by 6 bases and the J gene end by 3 bases; junction bases not matched to a gene: 2.